This T cell receptor beta chain was observed in a study of blood T cells in healthy people across ages. Study overall: The template switching approach captured approximately one barcoded beta molecule for every two T cells.

Points on this clonotype: Its specificity is unknown.

Alongside a J-beta primer mix, a sample-barcoded 5' primer served in a second PCR lasting 7 to 11 cycles. CDR3-containing paired-end reads numbered at least 3 million in each sample. TCRdb reanalysed the 5' RACE reads using MiXCR and keeps one entry per CDR3 protein. The sample yields some 900,000 distinct CDR3 sequences, around 46% seen once. Findings and limits, study-wide: CMV infection status of these donors was not known.

There are 15 residues in the CDR3. Germline lookup yields CDR1 SGHAT and CDR2 FQNNGV. J was trimmed by 7 bases and V by 4 bases; bases with no gene match: 4. The TCR sequence derives from a man younger than 45 in good health. The specimen was blood. The chain employs TRBV11-2 and TRBJ2-1; 13 positions match TRBD2. The chain's CDR3 is CASSSWGLAGNEQFF. DNA for the CDR3: TGTGCCAGCAGCTCCTGGGGACTAGCGGGGAATGAGCAGTTCTTC.